This record concerns one T cell receptor (beta chain) sequence. Its antigen is currently unknown. This entry is derived from a study of cytomegalovirus exposure and HLA in healthy donors. Points from the study as a whole: Investigators reported over 150 TCR beta chains as tied to cytomegalovirus. Most TCR sequences were rare, but some public TCRs occurred in many donors.

Sequenced by immunoSEQ multiplex PCR; TCRdb stores in-frame clones only, minus some. The table lists 120,000 or so clones, roughly 83% of them singletons. This CDR3 is built from 14 residues. The V gene's germline CDR1 is SGHRS and CDR2 YFSETQ. V lost 3 bases, J lost 6 bases, and 10 bases lay in between. The receptor was isolated from a man aged 18 to 29 in good health and CMV-seronegative. Material: PBMCs. The chain uses TRBV5-1 and TRBJ1-6; no clear D gene. CDR3 bases: TGCGCCAGCAGCTCGTCAGGTCCTAATTCACCCCTCCACTTT. This translates into CASSSSGPNSPLHF.